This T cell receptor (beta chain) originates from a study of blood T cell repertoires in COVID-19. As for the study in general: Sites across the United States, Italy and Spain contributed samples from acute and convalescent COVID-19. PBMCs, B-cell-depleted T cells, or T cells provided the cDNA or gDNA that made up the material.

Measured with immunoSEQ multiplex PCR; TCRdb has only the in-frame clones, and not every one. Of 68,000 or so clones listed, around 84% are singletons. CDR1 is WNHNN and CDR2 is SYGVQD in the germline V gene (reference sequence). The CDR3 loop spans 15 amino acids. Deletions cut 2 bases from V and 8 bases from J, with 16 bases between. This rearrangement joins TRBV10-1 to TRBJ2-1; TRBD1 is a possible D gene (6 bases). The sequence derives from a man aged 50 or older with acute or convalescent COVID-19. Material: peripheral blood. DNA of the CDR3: TGCGCCAGCAGTGAGGTGGCAGGGGATAGGGATGAGCAGTTCTTC. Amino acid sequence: CASSEVAGDRDEQFF.